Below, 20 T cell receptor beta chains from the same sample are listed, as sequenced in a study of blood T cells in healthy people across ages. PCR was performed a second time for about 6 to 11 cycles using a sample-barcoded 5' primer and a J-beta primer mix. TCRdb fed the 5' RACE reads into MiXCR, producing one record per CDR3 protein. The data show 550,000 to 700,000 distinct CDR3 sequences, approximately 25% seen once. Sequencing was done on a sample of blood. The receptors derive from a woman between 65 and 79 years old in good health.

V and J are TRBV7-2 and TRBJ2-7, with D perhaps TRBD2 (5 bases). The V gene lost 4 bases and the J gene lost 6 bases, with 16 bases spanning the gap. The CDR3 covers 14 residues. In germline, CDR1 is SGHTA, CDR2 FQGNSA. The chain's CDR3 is CASSSVSAGSEQYF. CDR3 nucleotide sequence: TGTGCCAGCAGCTCCGTTTCCGCGGGTTCCGAGCAGTACTTC.

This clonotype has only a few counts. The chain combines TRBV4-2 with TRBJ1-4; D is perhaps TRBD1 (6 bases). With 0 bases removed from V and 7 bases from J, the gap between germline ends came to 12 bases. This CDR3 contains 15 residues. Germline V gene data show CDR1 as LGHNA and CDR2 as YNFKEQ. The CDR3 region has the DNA TGTGCCAGCAGCCAAGATAGGACAGTTAGTGAAAAACTGTTTTTT. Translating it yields CASSQDRTVSEKLFF.

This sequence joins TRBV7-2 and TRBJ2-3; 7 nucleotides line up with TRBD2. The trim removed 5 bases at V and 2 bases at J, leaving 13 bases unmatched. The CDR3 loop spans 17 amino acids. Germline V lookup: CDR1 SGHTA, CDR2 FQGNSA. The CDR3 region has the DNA TGTGCCAGCAGCGTAAATCAGGGACTAAGATACACAGATACGCAGTATTTT. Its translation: CASSVNQGLRYTDTQYF.

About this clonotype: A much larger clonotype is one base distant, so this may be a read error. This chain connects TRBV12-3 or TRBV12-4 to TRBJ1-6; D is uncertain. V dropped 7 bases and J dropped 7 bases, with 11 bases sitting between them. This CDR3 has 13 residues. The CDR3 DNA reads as TGTGCCAGCACCTTGCGCGACAATTCACCCCTCCACTTT. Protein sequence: CASTLRDNSPLHF.

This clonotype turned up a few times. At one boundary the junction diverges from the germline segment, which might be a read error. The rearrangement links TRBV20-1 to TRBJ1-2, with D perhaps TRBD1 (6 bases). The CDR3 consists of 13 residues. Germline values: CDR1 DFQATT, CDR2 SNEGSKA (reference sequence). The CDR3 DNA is TGCAGTGCGAGAGTATCAGGGGACTATGGCTACACCTTC. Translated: CSARVSGDYGYTF.

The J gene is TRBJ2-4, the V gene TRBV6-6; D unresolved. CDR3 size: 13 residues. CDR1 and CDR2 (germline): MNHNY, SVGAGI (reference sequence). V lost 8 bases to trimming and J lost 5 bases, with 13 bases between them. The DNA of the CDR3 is TGTGCCAGCCGTCTTGGCGGAGAAAACATTCAGTACTTC. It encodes CASRLGGENIQYF.

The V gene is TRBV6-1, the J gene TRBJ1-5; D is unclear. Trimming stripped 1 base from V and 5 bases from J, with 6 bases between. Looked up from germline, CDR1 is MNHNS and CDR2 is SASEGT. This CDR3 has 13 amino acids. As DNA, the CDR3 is TGTGCCAGCAGTGAAGACGGCCATCAGCCCCAGCATTTT. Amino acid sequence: CASSEDGHQPQHF.

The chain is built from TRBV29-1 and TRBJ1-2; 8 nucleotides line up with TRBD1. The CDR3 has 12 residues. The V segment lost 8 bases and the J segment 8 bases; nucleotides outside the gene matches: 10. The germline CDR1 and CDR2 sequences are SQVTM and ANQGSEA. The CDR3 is CSTGDRRDGYTF. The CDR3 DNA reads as TGCAGCACGGGGGACAGGAGGGACGGCTACACCTTC.

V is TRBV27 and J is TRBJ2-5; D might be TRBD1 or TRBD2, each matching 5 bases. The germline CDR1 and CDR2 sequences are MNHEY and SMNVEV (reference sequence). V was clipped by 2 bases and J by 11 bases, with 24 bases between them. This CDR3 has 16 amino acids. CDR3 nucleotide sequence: TGTGCCAGCAGTTTAATTAAGCCACTAGTGGGGGTGGAGCAGTACTTC. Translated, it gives CASSLIKPLVGVEQYF.

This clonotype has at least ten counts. This CDR3 reads CASSFQTGGEAFF. CDR3 sequence (DNA): TGTGCCAGCAGTTTTCAGACAGGGGGTGAAGCTTTCTTT. This chain connects TRBV27 to TRBJ1-1; 9 bases agree with TRBD1. V lost 3 bases to trimming and J lost 7 bases; unmatched junction nucleotides: 3. CDR3 length: 13 residues. CDR1 and CDR2 from the germline V gene are MNHEY and SMNVEV (reference sequence).

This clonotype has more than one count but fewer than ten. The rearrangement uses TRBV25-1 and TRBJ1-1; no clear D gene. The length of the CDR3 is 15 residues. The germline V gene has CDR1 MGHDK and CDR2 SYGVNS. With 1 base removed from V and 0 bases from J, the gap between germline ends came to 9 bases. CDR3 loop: CASSEFGSVNTEAFF. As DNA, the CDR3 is TGTGCCAGCAGTGAATTTGGCTCGGTGAACACTGAAGCTTTCTTT.

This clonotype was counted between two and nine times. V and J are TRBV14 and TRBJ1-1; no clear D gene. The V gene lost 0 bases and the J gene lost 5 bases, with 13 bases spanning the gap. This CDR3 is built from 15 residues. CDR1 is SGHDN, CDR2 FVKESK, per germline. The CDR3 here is CASSQDVRRPTEAFF. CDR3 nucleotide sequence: TGTGCCAGCAGCCAAGACGTAAGGAGGCCAACTGAAGCTTTCTTT.

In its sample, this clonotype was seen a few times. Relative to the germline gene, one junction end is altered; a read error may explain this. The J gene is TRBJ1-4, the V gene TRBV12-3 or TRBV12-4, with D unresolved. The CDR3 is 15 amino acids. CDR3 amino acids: CASSFSATIGEKLLF. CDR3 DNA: TGTGCCAGCAGTTTCTCGGCCACAATAGGTGAAAAACTGCTTTTT.

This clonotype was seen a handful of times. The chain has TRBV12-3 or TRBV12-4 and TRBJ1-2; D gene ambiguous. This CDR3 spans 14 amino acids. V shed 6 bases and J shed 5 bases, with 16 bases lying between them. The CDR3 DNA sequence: TGTGCCAGCAGCAAGGACGGCTTGGGGTATGGCTACACCTTC. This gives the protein CASSKDGLGYGYTF.

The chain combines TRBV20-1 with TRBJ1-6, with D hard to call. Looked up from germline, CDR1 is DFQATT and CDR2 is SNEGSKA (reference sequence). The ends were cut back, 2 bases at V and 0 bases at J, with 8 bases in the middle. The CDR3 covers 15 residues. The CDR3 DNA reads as TGCAGTGCTAGATATGCGGGCTCCTATAATTCACCCCTCCACTTT. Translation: CSARYAGSYNSPLHF.

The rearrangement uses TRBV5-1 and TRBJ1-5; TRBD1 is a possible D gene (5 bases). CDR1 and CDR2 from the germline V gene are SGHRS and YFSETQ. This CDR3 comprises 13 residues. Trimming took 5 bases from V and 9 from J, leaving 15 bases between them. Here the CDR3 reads CASSEGISLPQHF. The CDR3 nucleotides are TGCGCCAGCAGTGAGGGGATCAGCCTGCCCCAGCATTTT.

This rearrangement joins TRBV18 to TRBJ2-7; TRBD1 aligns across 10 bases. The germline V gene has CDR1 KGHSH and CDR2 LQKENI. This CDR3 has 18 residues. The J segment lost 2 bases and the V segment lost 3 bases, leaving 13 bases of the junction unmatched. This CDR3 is CASSPAPAWTGGTYEQYF. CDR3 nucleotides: TGTGCCAGCTCACCCGCTCCAGCCTGGACAGGGGGAACCTACGAGCAGTACTTC.

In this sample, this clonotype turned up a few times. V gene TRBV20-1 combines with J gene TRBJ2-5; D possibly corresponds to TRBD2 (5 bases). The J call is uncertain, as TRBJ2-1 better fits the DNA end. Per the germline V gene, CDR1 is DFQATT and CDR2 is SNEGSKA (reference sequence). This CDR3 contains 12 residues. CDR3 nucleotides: TGCAGTGCTAGGAGGTCCGAGGGTGAGCAGTTCTTC. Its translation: CSARRSEGEQFF.

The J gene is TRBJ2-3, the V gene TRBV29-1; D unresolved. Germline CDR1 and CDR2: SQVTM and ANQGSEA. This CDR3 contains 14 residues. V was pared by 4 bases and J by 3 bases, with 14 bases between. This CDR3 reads CSVGPDVRTDTQYF. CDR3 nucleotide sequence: TGCAGCGTTGGACCTGACGTAAGGACAGATACGCAGTATTTT.

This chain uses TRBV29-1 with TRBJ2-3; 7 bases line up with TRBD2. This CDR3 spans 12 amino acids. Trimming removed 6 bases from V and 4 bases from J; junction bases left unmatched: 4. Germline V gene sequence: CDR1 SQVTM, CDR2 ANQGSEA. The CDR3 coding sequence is TGCAGCGTGGCAGCGGGGCCAGATACGCAGTATTTT. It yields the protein CSVAAGPDTQYF.